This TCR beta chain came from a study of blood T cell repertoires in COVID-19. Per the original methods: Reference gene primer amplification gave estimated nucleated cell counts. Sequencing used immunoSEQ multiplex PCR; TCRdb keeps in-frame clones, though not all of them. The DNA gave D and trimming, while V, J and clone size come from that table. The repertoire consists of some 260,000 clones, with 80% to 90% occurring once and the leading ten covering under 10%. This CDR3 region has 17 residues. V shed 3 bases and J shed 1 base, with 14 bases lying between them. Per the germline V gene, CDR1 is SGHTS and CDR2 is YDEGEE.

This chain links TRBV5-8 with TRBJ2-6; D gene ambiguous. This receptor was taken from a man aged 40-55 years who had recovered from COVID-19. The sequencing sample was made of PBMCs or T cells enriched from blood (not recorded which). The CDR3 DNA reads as TGTGCCAGCAGCTATTTCGGTGTCGGGTCTGGGGCCAACGTCCTGACTTTC. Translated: CASSYFGVGSGANVLTF. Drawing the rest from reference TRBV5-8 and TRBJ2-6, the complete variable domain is EAGVTQSPTHLIKTRGQQATLRCSPISGHTSVYWYQQALGLGLQFLLWYDEGEERNRGNFPPRFSGRQFPNYSSELNVNALELEDSALYLCASSYFGVGSGANVLTFGAGSRLTVL.